The table lists the clone carrying this T cell receptor (beta chain) with a few counts. The data were obtained in a study of technical replicates of blood from several donors. CDR1 is MNHEY, CDR2 SVGAGI, per germline. Losses at the gene ends were 0 bases for V and 10 bases for J; bases not matched to a gene: 5. The CDR3 covers 14 residues. Profiled with immunoSEQ multiplex PCR; TCRdb holds only in-frame clones, not every one. The repertoire includes about 62,000 clones, about 89% of them detected once, and about 5% sits in the top ten. The sequence came from a human donor in good health. Some clones in this sample may be carry-over from other donors' samples. The chain recombines TRBV6-5 with TRBJ1-1; TRBD1 aligns across 10 bases. Sample: PBMCs. The CDR3 DNA is TGTGCCAGCAGTTACTCACCGGGACAGGGGTCAGCTTTCTTT. Its translation: CASSYSPGQGSAFF.